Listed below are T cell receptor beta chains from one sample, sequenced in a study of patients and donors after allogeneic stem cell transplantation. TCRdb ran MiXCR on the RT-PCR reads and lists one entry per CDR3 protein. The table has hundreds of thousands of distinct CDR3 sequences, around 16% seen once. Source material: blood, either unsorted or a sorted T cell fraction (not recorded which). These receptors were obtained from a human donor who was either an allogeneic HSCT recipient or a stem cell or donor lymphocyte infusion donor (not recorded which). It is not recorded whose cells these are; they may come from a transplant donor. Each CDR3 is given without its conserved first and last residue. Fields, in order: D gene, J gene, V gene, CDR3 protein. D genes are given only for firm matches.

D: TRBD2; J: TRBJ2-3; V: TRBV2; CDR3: ASRRTSPHSTDTQY
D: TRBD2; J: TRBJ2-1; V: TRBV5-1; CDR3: ASSYSPGLAGARGNEQF
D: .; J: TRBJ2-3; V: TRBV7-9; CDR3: AVRPGNFFSTDTQY
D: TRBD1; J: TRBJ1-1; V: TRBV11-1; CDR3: ASSLTRDRGPLNTEAF
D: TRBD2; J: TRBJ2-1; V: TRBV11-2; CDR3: ASSLVWERVLAANEQF
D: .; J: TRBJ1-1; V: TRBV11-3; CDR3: ARRPQGVNTEAF
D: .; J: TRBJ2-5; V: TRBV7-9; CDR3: ASSPSGGLETQY
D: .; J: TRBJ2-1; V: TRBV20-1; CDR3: SASHNEQF
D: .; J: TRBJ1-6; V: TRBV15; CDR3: ATSPYPAGITSPLH
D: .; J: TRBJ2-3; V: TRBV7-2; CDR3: ASSPVGGLRTDTQY
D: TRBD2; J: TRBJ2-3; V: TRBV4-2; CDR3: ASSQDSLAGATDTQY
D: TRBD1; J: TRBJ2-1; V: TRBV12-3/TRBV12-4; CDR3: ASSWDSPRSYNEQF
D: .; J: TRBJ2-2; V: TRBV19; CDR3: ASSGKILIRTPAGELF
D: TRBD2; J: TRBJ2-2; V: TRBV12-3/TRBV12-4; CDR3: ASSFYGSGENTGELF
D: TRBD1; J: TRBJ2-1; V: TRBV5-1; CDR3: ASSSTTGTGGSV
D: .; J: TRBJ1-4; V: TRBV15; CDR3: ATSRGSRDANEKLF
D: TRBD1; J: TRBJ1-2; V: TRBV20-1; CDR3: SAIRGRNYGYT
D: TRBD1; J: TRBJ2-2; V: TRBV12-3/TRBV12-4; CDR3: ASNSGGLGELF
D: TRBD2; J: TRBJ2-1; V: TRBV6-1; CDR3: ASSLLAGGSTNNEQF
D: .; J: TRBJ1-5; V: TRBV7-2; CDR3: ASSPPYRPQH
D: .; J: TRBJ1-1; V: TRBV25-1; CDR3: ASVGRGKAEAF
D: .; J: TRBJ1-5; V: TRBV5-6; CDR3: ASSLLDVQPQH
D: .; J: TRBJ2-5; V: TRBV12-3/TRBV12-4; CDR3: ASSPRPVGAQY
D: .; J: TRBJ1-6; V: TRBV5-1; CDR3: ASSLEAGYNSPLH
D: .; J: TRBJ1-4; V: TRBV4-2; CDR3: ASSGLEGNEKLF
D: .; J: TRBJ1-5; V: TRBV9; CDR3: ASSVQGGQPQH
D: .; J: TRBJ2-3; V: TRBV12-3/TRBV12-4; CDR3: ASLIGAEITDTQY
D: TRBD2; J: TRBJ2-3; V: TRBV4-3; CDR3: ASSQPGLAGTTDTQY
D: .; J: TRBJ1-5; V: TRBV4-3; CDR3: ASSLRVGGNNQPQH
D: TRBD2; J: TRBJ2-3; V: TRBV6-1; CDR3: ASEAGPGLSNTQY
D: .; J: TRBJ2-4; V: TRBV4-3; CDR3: ASSQDWMASIQY
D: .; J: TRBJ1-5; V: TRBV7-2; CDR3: ASSLIGIGQPQH
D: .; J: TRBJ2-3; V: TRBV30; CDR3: AWSTYSDTQY
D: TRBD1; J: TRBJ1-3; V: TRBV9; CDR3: ASSVTGTGVGNTIY
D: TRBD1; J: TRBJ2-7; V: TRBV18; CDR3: ASSPNRGLGYEQY
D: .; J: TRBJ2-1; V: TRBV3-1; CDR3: ASSQGRDFLYNEQF
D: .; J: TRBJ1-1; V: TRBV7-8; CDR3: ASSSISEAF
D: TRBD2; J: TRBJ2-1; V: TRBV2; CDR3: ASSERTSGRTYNEQF
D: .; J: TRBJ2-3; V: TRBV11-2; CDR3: ASSFSIRADTQY
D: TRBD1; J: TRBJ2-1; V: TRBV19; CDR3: ASSRDLTGNEQF
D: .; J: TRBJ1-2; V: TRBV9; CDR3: ASSVEAGSGYT
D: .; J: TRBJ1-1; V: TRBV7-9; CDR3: ASSLVIGHGGTEAF
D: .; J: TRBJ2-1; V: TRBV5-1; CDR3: ASSVDPGTRANEQF
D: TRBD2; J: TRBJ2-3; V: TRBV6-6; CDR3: ASSAGGSTQY
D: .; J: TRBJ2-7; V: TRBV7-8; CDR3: ASSPLWVKVGYEQY
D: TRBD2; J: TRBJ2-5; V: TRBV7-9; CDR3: ASSYQGLAEETQY
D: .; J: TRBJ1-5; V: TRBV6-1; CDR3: ASSAGGYSNQPQH
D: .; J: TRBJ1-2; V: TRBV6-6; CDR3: ASSYDYGYT
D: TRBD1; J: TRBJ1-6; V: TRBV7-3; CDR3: ASSRGTGINSPLH
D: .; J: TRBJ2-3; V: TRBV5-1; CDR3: ASSFTERTDTQY
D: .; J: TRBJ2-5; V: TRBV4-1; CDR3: ASSQGIGLETQY
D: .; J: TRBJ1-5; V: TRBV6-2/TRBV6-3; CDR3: ASSSSTRRSNQPQH
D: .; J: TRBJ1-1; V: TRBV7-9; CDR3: ASSLGPGRQAEAF
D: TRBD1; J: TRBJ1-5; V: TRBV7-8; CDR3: ASSTLTGWGNQPQH
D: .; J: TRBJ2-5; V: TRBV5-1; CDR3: ASSSRGARGETQY
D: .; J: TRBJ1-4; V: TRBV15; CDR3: ATSRDPNEKLF